This T cell receptor beta chain was retrieved from a study of T cells in Graves' hyperthyroidism and ophthalmopathy (dated by TCRdb to the late 2010s). Looking at the study overall: Peripheral blood was sampled at the time of initial diagnosis, prior to any treatment. To identify TCR V-J signatures that set the groups apart, the researchers used a discovery cohort of 100 patients, made up of 43 with Graves' ophthalmopathy and some 55 with stable Graves' hyperthyroidism. Whether ophthalmopathy could be predicted prospectively was tested in an independent validation cohort made up of roughly 19 hyperthyroidism patients plus 17 patients who later progressed to ophthalmopathy. For training and testing, the 100 or so patients in the discovery cohort were randomly divided in a 7:3 ratio. Thyroid tissue and blood T-cell repertoires from more than 5 Graves' hyperthyroidism patients were also compared in the study. Once sampling was done, hyperthyroidism patients were given methimazole at a starting dose of 30 mg daily, whereas ophthalmopathy patients were given high-dose intravenous methylprednisolone. The paper describes TCR Vbeta CDR3 sequencing of more than 120 peripheral blood samples, made up of under 50 ophthalmopathy patients, 70 to 80 hyperthyroidism patients and some 17 progressor patients. What the study reported, not specific to this receptor: In validation, the model predicted progression to ophthalmopathy with 60% to 71% sensitivity and less than 75% specificity, a median of around 6.6 months before onset. Blood samples also contained most of the expanded thyroid clonotypes (frequency above 0.001), which suggests that blood repertoires may reflect thyroid immune responses. In cross-validation, a model built on a 13 V-J signature told ophthalmopathy apart from stable hyperthyroidism with 85% to 90% sensitivity and approximately 84% specificity, and in testing the same model reached 80%/75%. Sample size was not statistically predetermined, and investigators were not blinded to group allocation.

Ophthalmopathy patients had moderately to severely active disease, Clinical Activity Score of at least 3, NOSPECS grade of at least 4, and duration under 3 months. Any patient with an uncontrolled infection, another autoimmune disease, pregnancy or lactation was excluded. Diagnoses were based on clinical symptoms, serum thyroxine and TRAb, thyroid ultrasound and orbital computed tomography. Ficoll-Paque density gradient centrifugation was used to isolate PBMCs from 10 ml of fresh peripheral blood. Trizol reagent was used to extract total RNA, and RNA quality was then checked on an Agilent 2100 Bioanalyzer. Trimming takes 2 bases from V and 0 bases from J, and the germline ends sit 8 bases apart. CDR3 length: 15 amino acids, cysteine to phenylalanine. Of all the DNA, just the CDR3 is kept, 45 bases in frame from base 1. The germline V gene (reference sequence) specifies GTSNPN as CDR1 and SVGIG as CDR2.

TCR beta CDR3 regions were amplified from RNA transcripts. The TCR CDR3 was subjected to a first round of RT-PCR using the HTBI primer set and the Qiagen OneStep RT-PCR kit. Libraries were constructed in a second round of multiplex PCR, after which size selection and purification were carried out. Paired-end sequencing of the libraries was performed with 100 bp reads on an Illumina HiSeq2000. The published analysis was carried out like this. SOAPnuke was used to process the raw data, with reads discarded if the reads contained adapters or uncalled bases, had a mean Phred below 15, or lacked an exact constant-primer or identifier match. High-quality paired reads were merged with COPE v1.2.5, and unique nucleotide sequences were defined as clonotypes. Clonotypes were aligned to IMGT TRBV, TRBD and TRBJ reference segments using MiTCR v1.1. Analysis was restricted to V-J combinations with a frequency above 0.0001, which covered 98% to 99.2% of repertoires. The TCS score was defined as the ratio of F50 (clonal expansion) to E x V (chaos), calculated using BLOSUM62-based TCRdist between CDR3 peptides within each V-J. Welch's t-statistics and random forest reduced 514 V-J features to 13, which were used in a naive Bayes classifier (R e1071). The similarity between thyroid and blood repertoires was quantified using the Morisita-Horn index. TCRdb reprocessing: public reads trimmed at Q25 with fastp, clones called with MiXCR, in-frame beta chains kept. Identical CDR3 protein sequences are pooled into one entry, listed with their most common genes and DNA. The V and J calls and clone size are TCRdb's, not the authors'. This sample comprises around 610,000 distinct CDR3 sequences, about 14% of them detected only once. Of the sample, roughly 4.3% is held by the ten largest clones.

Regarding this clonotype: The clone's antigen remains unknown. Base-call qualities are not available, and no considerably larger clone is one nucleotide away.

The V gene is TRBV30 and the J gene is TRBJ1-6; the D segment cannot be called with confidence. Material for sequencing was blood. This clonotype was sampled from a woman aged 35 to 49 with Graves' ophthalmopathy. The nucleotide sequence reads TGTGCCTGGAGTATCACAGCCTCCTATAATTCACCCCTCCACTTT. This translates into CAWSITASYNSPLHF.